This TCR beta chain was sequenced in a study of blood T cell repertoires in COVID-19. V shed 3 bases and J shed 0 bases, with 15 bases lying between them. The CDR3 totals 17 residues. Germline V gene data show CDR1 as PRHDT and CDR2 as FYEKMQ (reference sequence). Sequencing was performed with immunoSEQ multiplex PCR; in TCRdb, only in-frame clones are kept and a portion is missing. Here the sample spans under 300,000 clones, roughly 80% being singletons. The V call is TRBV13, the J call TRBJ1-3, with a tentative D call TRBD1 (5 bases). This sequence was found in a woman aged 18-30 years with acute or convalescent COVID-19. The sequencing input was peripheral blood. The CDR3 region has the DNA TGTGCCAGCAGCTTTCCAACCGACAGTTACTCTGGAAACACCATATATTTT. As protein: CASSFPTDSYSGNTIYF.